The source of this T cell receptor (beta chain) is a study of T-cell reconstitution after alpha-beta-depleted transplantation in children. Broader study findings: Surviving recipient T cells and thymic progenitors underlay high day-60 TCRbeta diversity in some patients. Reportedly, alpha-beta T cells present about two months post-transplant originated from several hundred expanded clones of graft origin. Newly produced T cells mostly accounted for T-cell counts and diversity one year post-transplant.

V was shortened by 0 bases and J by 1 base, with 10 bases between the two germline ends. CDR1 is MGHRA, CDR2 YSYEKL, per germline. The CDR3 has 15 amino acids. This clonotype was observed a few times. As yet, its antigen is unknown. This sample's TCRbeta library carried unique molecular identifier barcodes. TCRdb used MiXCR to reprocess the PCR reads, holding one entry per CDR3 protein. The table records nearly 350,000 distinct CDR3 sequences, 15% to 20% of them present only once. The receptor was derived from a male patient between 2 and 10 years old who had a stem cell transplant for acute lymphoblastic leukemia, so the T cells may come from the graft donor. This sequence joins TRBV4-1 and TRBJ2-7, with no clear D. This specimen was PBMCs, mostly from graft donor cells, taken 360 days after TCRalphabeta/CD19-depleted stem cell transplant. The CDR3 spells CASSQEGLGSYEQYF. In DNA, the CDR3 is TGCGCCAGCAGCCAAGAGGGTTTGGGGTCCTACGAGCAGTACTTC.